The rows below give T cell receptor beta chains drawn from one sample of a study of blood T cell repertoires in COVID-19. Assay used: immunoSEQ multiplex PCR; TCRdb lists only in-frame clones, some missing. The sample carries 60,000 to 95,000 clones, over 80% recorded once. The sequencing input was peripheral blood. All receptors derive from a woman aged 45-65 years with acute or convalescent COVID-19. Both conserved end residues are part of each CDR3. The order of the fields is D gene, V gene, clone size, J gene, CDR3 protein, CDR3 DNA. D genes are given only for firm matches. For some rows the clone size is stated as once, few or many, or as a class when expanded; others skip it.

-	TRBV30	once	TRBJ2-3	CALQRDRPDTQYF	TGTGCCTTACAACGGGATCGACCAGATACGCAGTATTTT
TRBD1	TRBV5-6	-	TRBJ1-2	CASSSPLGEGGMGYTF	TGTGCCAGCAGCTCCCCCCTGGGGGAAGGGGGCATGGGCTACACCTTC
-	TRBV28	-	TRBJ1-5	CASSWGLTYSNQPQHF	TGTGCCAGCAGCTGGGGGCTGACATATAGCAATCAGCCCCAGCATTTT
TRBD2	TRBV11-3	-	TRBJ2-1	CASSLGEGLASYNEQFF	TGTGCCAGCAGCTTAGGTGAGGGACTAGCCTCCTACAATGAGCAGTTCTTC
-	TRBV30	-	TRBJ1-1	CAWSVRSTRGTEAFF	TGTGCCTGGAGTGTGCGCTCGACCCGAGGCACTGAAGCTTTCTTT
-	TRBV30	-	TRBJ2-3	CAWSVAGVKADTQYF	TGTGCCTGGAGTGTAGCAGGGGTAAAGGCGGATACGCAGTATTTT
TRBD1	TRBV18	-	TRBJ1-2	CASSPIGTAELGYTF	TGTGCCAGCTCACCCATCGGGACAGCTGAATTGGGCTACACCTTC
-	TRBV12-2	few	TRBJ2-7	CASRPPRSLPYEQYF	TGTGCAAGTCGCCCACCTAGATCTCTCCCCTACGAGCAGTACTTC
TRBD2	TRBV5-8	-	TRBJ2-2	CASSLAPGGVTGELFF	TGTGCCAGCAGCTTGGCACCGGGGGGAGTCACCGGGGAGCTGTTTTTT
-	TRBV2	-	TRBJ2-3	CASSAQREPDTQYF	TGTGCCAGCAGCGCTCAGAGGGAACCAGATACGCAGTATTTT
TRBD1	TRBV19	-	TRBJ2-4	CASRGTGLAKNIQYF	TGTGCCAGCCGTGGGACAGGGCTAGCCAAAAACATTCAGTACTTC
TRBD1	TRBV5-1	-	TRBJ2-2	CASSGGTGVFTGELFF	TGCGCCAGCAGTGGTGGGACAGGGGTGTTTACCGGGGAGCTGTTTTTT
-	TRBV2	-	TRBJ1-5	CASSEYLINQPQHF	TGTGCCAGCAGTGAGTATCTAATAAATCAGCCCCAGCATTTT
-	TRBV2	-	TRBJ1-5	CASTIGTASNQPQHF	TGTGCCAGCACAATCGGGACTGCTAGCAATCAGCCCCAGCATTTT
-	TRBV6-6	-	TRBJ1-4	CASRFTLATNEKLFF	TGTGCCAGCAGATTCACCTTAGCAACTAATGAAAAACTGTTTTTT
-	TRBV19	-	TRBJ1-2	CASSRRESDDYGYTF	TGTGCCAGTAGTCGAAGGGAGTCGGACGACTATGGCTACACCTTC
TRBD1	TRBV27	-	TRBJ1-5	CASSRGTGKNQPQHF	TGTGCCAGCAGTCGCGGGACAGGCAAAAATCAGCCCCAGCATTTT
-	TRBV28	-	TRBJ2-4	CASSSGNWDIQYF	TGTGCCAGCAGCTCCGGGAATTGGGACATTCAGTACTTC
TRBD1	TRBV5-6	-	TRBJ1-1	CASSGTANTEAFF	TGTGCCAGCAGTGGGACAGCGAACACTGAAGCTTTCTTT
-	TRBV29-1	-	TRBJ2-2	CSGLRTGELFF	TGCAGCGGCCTACGGACCGGGGAGCTGTTTTTT
TRBD1	TRBV6-5	once	TRBJ2-1	CASTRQGNYNEQFF	TGTGCCAGCACCCGACAGGGGAACTACAATGAGCAGTTCTTC
-	TRBV7-2	-	TRBJ2-7	CASSRQGYEQYF	TGTGCCAGCAGCCGCCAGGGTTACGAGCAGTACTTC
TRBD1	TRBV9	-	TRBJ2-2	CASSVAGTGTAGELFF	TGTGCCAGCAGCGTAGCCGGGACAGGGACCGCCGGGGAGCTGTTTTTT
-	TRBV19	-	TRBJ2-1	CATNRPGEYNEQFF	TGTGCCACCAACCGTCCGGGGGAATACAATGAGCAGTTCTTC
-	TRBV5-6	-	TRBJ2-7	CASSFGARSYEQYF	TGTGCCAGCAGCTTTGGGGCCCGGTCCTACGAGCAGTACTTC
TRBD1	TRBV3-1/TRBV3-2	-	TRBJ1-2	CASSPTGDYGYTF	TGTGCCAGCAGCCCTACAGGGGACTATGGCTACACCTTC
TRBD1	TRBV27	once	TRBJ1-2	CASRGTANYGYTF	TGTGCCAGCAGAGGGACAGCCAACTATGGCTACACCTTC
-	TRBV4-2	-	TRBJ2-6	CASSQGHTGSGANVLTF	TGTGCCAGCAGCCAAGGCCACACAGGGTCGGGGGCCAACGTCCTGACTTTC
TRBD2	TRBV30	-	TRBJ2-1	CAWKYQRGYNEQFF	TGTGCCTGGAAGTACCAGCGGGGTTACAATGAGCAGTTCTTC
-	TRBV11-3	-	TRBJ2-1	CASSYLTGSNEQFF	TGTGCCAGCAGCTACCTTACCGGGAGTAATGAGCAGTTCTTC
-	TRBV27	-	TRBJ2-2	CASSAHTGELFF	TGTGCCAGCAGTGCGCACACCGGGGAGCTGTTTTTT
TRBD1	TRBV2	-	TRBJ1-1	CASRDRGLLYTEAFF	TGTGCCAGCAGGGACAGGGGGCTTCTTTACACTGAAGCTTTCTTT
TRBD2	TRBV7-2	few	TRBJ2-7	CASTLRLAGGGSYEQYF	TGTGCCAGCACCCTTAGACTAGCGGGAGGTGGCTCCTACGAGCAGTACTTC
-	TRBV28	-	TRBJ1-5	CASSGGDNNQPQHF	TGTGCCAGCAGTGGGGGGGACAATAATCAGCCCCAGCATTTT
TRBD1	TRBV18	-	TRBJ2-5	CASSQEDRAETQYF	TGTGCCAGCTCACAAGAGGACAGGGCCGAGACCCAGTACTTC
-	TRBV5-1	-	TRBJ1-2	CASSLQEGGSYGYTF	TGCGCCAGCAGCTTACAAGAGGGAGGAAGCTATGGCTACACCTTC
-	TRBV12-3/TRBV12-4	-	TRBJ2-7	CASSPGTGGEQYF	TGTGCCAGCAGTCCCGGGACCGGGGGAGAGCAGTACTTC
TRBD1	TRBV6-6	once	TRBJ1-5	CASSTGQGAGKEPQHF	TGTGCCAGCAGCACCGGACAGGGGGCCGGAAAAGAGCCCCAGCATTTT